Presented here are 19 T cell receptor beta chains from one specimen sequenced in a study of T cells in Graves' hyperthyroidism and ophthalmopathy. Amplification yielded TCR beta CDR3 regions, with RNA transcripts as the source. TCR CDR3 regions were first amplified by RT-PCR with HTBI primers. TCRdb redid the calling of the multiplex PCR reads with MiXCR, one entry per CDR3 protein. This table holds over 500,000 distinct CDR3 sequences, approximately 16% found once. Sequencing was done on a sample of blood. These receptor sequences come from a woman in her twenties or thirties with Graves' ophthalmopathy.

In its sample, this clonotype was seen many times. The DNA of the CDR3 is TGTGCCAGCAGCCCGGTGGGGGTGGCGAACACCGGGGAGCTGTTTTTT. It yields the protein CASSPVGVANTGELFF. V gene TRBV28 combines with J gene TRBJ2-2; D assignment may be TRBD1 or TRBD2 (5 bases each). V dropped 6 bases and J dropped 0 bases, with 14 bases sitting between them. The CDR3 spans 16 residues. Germline V CDR1 and CDR2: MDHEN, SYDVKM.

The chain recombines TRBV5-6 with TRBJ1-5; D not certain. Germline V gene data show CDR1 as SGHDT and CDR2 as YYEEEE. The CDR3 length is 15 residues. Trimming removed 2 bases at V and 0 bases at J, with 9 bases between. The CDR3 nucleotides read TGTGCCAGCAGCTTACAGAGTAATAGCAATCAGCCCCAGCATTTT. Its protein product is CASSLQSNSNQPQHF.

This clonotype was recorded at least ten times. J is TRBJ2-3 and V is TRBV30; D call uncertain. The CDR3 loop spans 14 amino acids. The germline gives CDR1 GTSNPN, CDR2 SVGIG (reference sequence). Trimming cost V 3 bases and J 2 bases, with 12 bases left between them. The CDR3 loop is CAWSRPIHTDTQYF. The CDR3 bases are TGTGCCTGGAGCCGTCCGATCCACACAGATACGCAGTATTTT. The full variable domain, completed using reference TRBV30 and TRBJ2-3, is SQTIHQWPATLVQPVGSPLSLECTVEGTSNPNLYWYRQAAGRGLQLLFYSVGIGQISSEVPQNLSASRPQDRQFILSSKKLLLSDSGFYLCAWSRPIHTDTQYFGPGTRLTVL.

DNA of the CDR3: TGTGCCAGCAGCTTAGATCAGGACAGGGTGTACACCTTC. It is translated as CASSLDQDRVYTF. The chain is built from TRBV7-9 and TRBJ1-2, with TRBD1 matching over 8 bases. V was pared by 1 base and J by 11 bases, with 6 bases of the junction left unmatched. Germline assignment: CDR1 SEHNR and CDR2 FQNEAQ (reference sequence). CDR3 length: 13 amino acids.

This clonotype was detected ten times or more. V usage is TRBV11-1 and J usage is TRBJ2-2; D possibly matches TRBD1 or TRBD2 (5 bases each). The CDR3 is made up of 16 amino acids. The V and J ends lost 2 bases and 4 bases respectively, with 14 bases between them. Germline lookup yields CDR1 SGHAT and CDR2 FQDESV (reference sequence). As DNA, the CDR3 is TGTGCCAGCAGCTTACGGCTGACTACAGGCACCGGGGAGCTGTTTTTT. This sequence encodes CASSLRLTTGTGELFF.

There are many counts of this clonotype. The chain recombines TRBV28 with TRBJ2-5, with 7 nucleotides matching TRBD2. CDR1 is MDHEN, CDR2 SYDVKM, per germline. The CDR3 sequence is 13 residues long. J gave up 5 bases and V 8 bases, and 8 bases lay outside the gene matches. This CDR3 is CASVRRRGETQYF. The CDR3, as DNA: TGTGCCAGCGTGCGGAGGCGGGGGGAGACCCAGTACTTC.

The J gene is TRBJ2-2, the V gene TRBV4-3; D unresolved. V was trimmed by 4 bases and J by 2 bases, leaving 17 bases between them. Germline V gene lookup returns CDR1 LGHNA and CDR2 YSLEER. CDR3 length equals 17 residues. In nucleotides, the CDR3 is TGCGCCAGCAGCCTAAGAGCACTTCAACCTAACACCGGGGAGCTGTTTTTT. Translation: CASSLRALQPNTGELFF.

About this clonotype itself: This may come from a read error, since a much larger clone is one base off. The gene calls are TRBV6-2 or TRBV6-3 and TRBJ2-1; 13 positions agree with TRBD2. Germline V lookup: CDR1 MNHEY, CDR2 SVGEGT. The CDR3 loop spans 15 amino acids. The ends lost 6 bases at V and 8 bases at J; junction bases unmatched: 7. The CDR3 loop reads CASRYRTSGSDEQFF. CDR3 nucleotides: TGTGCCAGCAGGTATAGGACTAGCGGGAGTGATGAGCAGTTCTTC.

This clonotype occurred a few times. This chain links TRBV7-3 with TRBJ2-6; TRBD1 might be the D (6 bases). The V end was cut by 5 bases, the J end by 0 bases, with 20 bases between. The CDR3 loop spans 19 amino acids. In germline, CDR1 is SGHTA, CDR2 FQGTGA. CDR3 DNA sequence: TGTGCCAGCAGCCGGTTTGGGGGCCAGCAACTCTCTGGGGCCAACGTCCTGACTTTC. The encoded protein is CASSRFGGQQLSGANVLTF.

This clonotype was counted ten times or more. The V gene is TRBV4-3, the J gene TRBJ2-7; TRBD1 agrees at 8 bases. Germline CDR1 LGHNA, CDR2 YSLEER. The CDR3 is 14 residues long. V dropped 8 bases and J dropped 4; count of bases not matched to a gene: 10. CDR3 loop: CASQSGTGPYEQYF. In DNA, the CDR3 is TGCGCCAGCCAGTCCGGGACAGGTCCTTACGAGCAGTACTTC.

J is TRBJ2-2 and V is TRBV7-9, with 9 bases that match TRBD2. The CDR3 contains 16 residues. In germline, CDR1 is SEHNR, CDR2 FQNEAQ (reference sequence). V trimming: 3 bases; J trimming: 5 bases; junction bases outside the gene matches: 7. The CDR3 here is CASSLPSGIRTGELFF. In DNA, the CDR3 is TGTGCCAGCAGCTTGCCTAGCGGGATAAGAACCGGGGAGCTGTTTTTT. Drawing the rest from reference TRBV7-9 and TRBJ2-2, the complete variable domain is DTGVSQNPRHKITKRGQNVTFRCDPISEHNRLYWYRQTLGQGPEFLTYFQNEAQLEKSRLLSDRFSAERPKGSFSTLEIQRTEQGDSAMYLCASSLPSGIRTGELFFGEGSRLTVL.

The table lists this clonotype with many counts. The CDR3 spells CASRPVGNQPQHF. In nucleotides, the CDR3 is TGTGCCAGCAGGCCGGTGGGCAATCAGCCCCAGCATTTT. This chain uses TRBV2 with TRBJ1-5; no definite D call. The CDR3 sequence is 13 residues long. V was shortened by 6 bases and J by 2 bases, with 8 bases between the two germline ends. The V gene's germline CDR1 is SNHLY and CDR2 FYNNEI.

Many counts were recorded for this clonotype. The chain carries TRBV6-5 and TRBJ2-7; TRBD1 matches at 7 bases. CDR1 is MNHEY, CDR2 SVGAGI, per germline. V shed 2 bases, J shed 3 bases, and the junction held 10 bases outside the gene matches. This CDR3 spans 16 amino acids. CDR3 coding DNA: TGTGCCAGCAGTTACGGTCCCCCCGACAGGGTCTACGAGCAGTACTTC. Residues: CASSYGPPDRVYEQYF.

The sample holds many counts of this clonotype. The gene calls are TRBV3-1 and TRBJ2-1; TRBD1 aligns across 7 bases. Germline lookup yields CDR1 LGHDT and CDR2 YNNKEL (reference sequence). With 1 base clipped from V and 7 bases from J, the junction kept 4 bases outside the gene matches. The CDR3 has 14 residues. This CDR3 is CASSQGQGGNEQFF. The CDR3 region has the DNA TGTGCCAGCAGCCAAGGACAGGGTGGGAATGAGCAGTTCTTC.

This sequence joins TRBV19 and TRBJ2-1; weak D call: TRBD2 (6 bases). The germline V and J ends were trimmed by 4 bases and 2 bases, with 9 bases remaining between them. The CDR3 runs 14 residues. The germline CDR1 and CDR2 sequences are LNHDA and SQIVND (reference sequence). CDR3 amino acids: CASSRGVTYNEQFF. The DNA for the CDR3 is TGTGCCAGTAGTAGGGGGGTCACCTACAATGAGCAGTTCTTC.

This clonotype was found many times. The rearrangement uses TRBV11-2 and TRBJ2-1; 7 bases match TRBD2. CDR3 length equals 13 residues. Germline V gene sequence: CDR1 SGHAT, CDR2 FQNNGV. Unmatched junction bases numbered 1, after V lost 4 bases and J lost 4 bases. CDR3 bases: TGTGCCAGCAGCTCGGGGGGTTACAATGAGCAGTTCTTC. As protein: CASSSGGYNEQFF.

The table lists this clonotype with many counts. The rearrangement uses TRBV6-2 or TRBV6-3 and TRBJ2-4; 12 bases map to TRBD2. V dropped 3 bases and J dropped 3; count of bases not matched to a gene: 12. Germline V gene lookup returns CDR1 MNHEY and CDR2 SVGEGT. CDR3 size: 19 residues. The CDR3 spells CASSYPTSGRHGGKNIQYF. The CDR3, as DNA: TGTGCCAGCAGTTATCCGACTAGCGGGAGACATGGGGGCAAAAACATTCAGTACTTC.

The rearrangement uses TRBV20-1 and TRBJ1-4, with 9 bases that match TRBD1. The germline V gene has CDR1 DFQATT and CDR2 SNEGSKA (reference sequence). The junction had 6 bases not matched to a gene; V was cut back by 6 bases and J by 7 bases. The CDR3 sequence is 13 residues long. CDR3 in amino acids: CSAADRGGEKLFF. The CDR3, as DNA: TGCAGTGCCGCCGACAGGGGGGGTGAAAAACTGTTTTTT.

The sample holds many counts of this clonotype. The gene calls are TRBV20-1 and TRBJ1-1; D gene uncertain. The V and J ends lost 0 bases and 9 bases respectively, with 8 bases between them. The CDR3 runs 11 residues. Germline V gene lookup returns CDR1 DFQATT and CDR2 SNEGSKA (reference sequence). CDR3 nucleotides: TGCAGTGCTAGAGAAGGGAATAAAGCTTTCTTT. It specifies CSAREGNKAFF.